This T cell receptor beta chain was retrieved from a study of PD-1 blockade in mismatch repair-deficient tumors. Turning to the study itself: Patients had approximately 11 mismatch repair-deficient cancer types and were previously treated and progressing. The study, taken as a whole, reports: Tumor-resident clones, often undetectable pretreatment in blood, expanded then contracted after pembrolizumab.

Only in-frame clones appear in the TCRdb table, and some are missing; sequencing was by immunoSEQ multiplex PCR. The table includes 80,000 to 130,000 clones, about 79% detected once. All patients were mismatch repair deficient, assessed by either PCR or immunohistochemistry. TCRs were sequenced from three patients responding to pembrolizumab. CDR3 length: 14 amino acids. V was cut by 5 bases and J by 4 bases, with 14 bases left in between. Germline CDR1 is MDHEN and CDR2 is SYDVKM. Concerning this clone: The target antigen is unknown.

The sequences come from peripheral blood, collected around 8 months after starting pembrolizumab. V gene TRBV28 combines with J gene TRBJ1-1; D may be TRBD1 (5 bases). This sequence was found in an adult with mismatch repair-deficient cancer. The CDR3 DNA reads TGTGCCAGCAGTCGGACAAGCCCGGGCACTGAAGCTTTCTTT. Amino acids: CASSRTSPGTEAFF.